The rows below give T cell receptor beta chains drawn from one sample of a study of T cell responses to AZD1222 COVID-19 vaccine. Assay: immunoSEQ multiplex PCR; the TCRdb copy retains only in-frame clones and omits some. The table shows about 120,000 clones, with under 95% occurring only once. Material: peripheral blood, obtained 28 days after the second AZD1222 dose. All receptors come from an adult who received the AZD1222 COVID-19 vaccine. CDR3s include the opening cysteine and the closing phenylalanine or tryptophan. D genes are given only for firm matches. Clone size appears in some rows only: once, few, many, or a class for an expanded clone.

clone size: -
CDR3 length: 14
D gene: -
V gene: TRBV5-4
J gene: TRBJ2-7
CDR3 DNA: TGTGCCAGCAGCTCCATACGGACGGCCGGAGAGCAGTACTTC
CDR3 protein: CASSSIRTAGEQYF

clone size: -
CDR3 length: 15
D gene: TRBD1
V gene: TRBV6-5
J gene: TRBJ2-1
CDR3 DNA: TGTGCCAGCAAGTCGACAGGGGGCAGCTACAATGAGCAGTTCTTC
CDR3 protein: CASKSTGGSYNEQFF

clone size: -
CDR3 length: 18
D gene: -
V gene: TRBV3-1/TRBV3-2
J gene: TRBJ2-1
CDR3 DNA: TGTGCCAGCAGCCAACTCCTGGTCAGCAGGAACTCCTACAATGAGCAGTTCTTC
CDR3 protein: CASSQLLVSRNSYNEQFF

clone size: -
CDR3 length: 16
D gene: -
V gene: TRBV9
J gene: TRBJ2-2
CDR3 DNA: TGTGCCAGCAAGGGAAGGGACTCCAGTGGAACCGGGGAGCTGTTTTTT
CDR3 protein: CASKGRDSSGTGELFF

clone size: -
CDR3 length: 15
D gene: TRBD1
V gene: TRBV10-1
J gene: TRBJ1-2
CDR3 DNA: TGCGCCAGCGCGGGACGACAGGGCTTTTACTATGGCTACACCTTC
CDR3 protein: CASAGRQGFYYGYTF

clone size: -
CDR3 length: 16
D gene: TRBD2
V gene: TRBV3-1/TRBV3-2
J gene: TRBJ2-3
CDR3 DNA: TGTGCCAGCAGCCAACGGCTAGCGGGGGCCACAGATACGCAGTATTTT
CDR3 protein: CASSQRLAGATDTQYF

clone size: -
CDR3 length: 12
D gene: -
V gene: TRBV7-9
J gene: TRBJ2-5
CDR3 DNA: TGTGCCAGCAGCTTGGGGGATGTGACCCAGTACTTC
CDR3 protein: CASSLGDVTQYF

clone size: -
CDR3 length: 11
D gene: -
V gene: TRBV9
J gene: TRBJ2-2
CDR3 DNA: TGTGCCAGCGCAGCGCCCGGGGAGCTGTTTTTT
CDR3 protein: CASAAPGELFF

clone size: once
CDR3 length: 13
D gene: -
V gene: TRBV6-1
J gene: TRBJ1-3
CDR3 DNA: TGTGCCAGCAGTGAAGAGGAGGGAAACACCATATATTTT
CDR3 protein: CASSEEEGNTIYF

clone size: once
CDR3 length: 17
D gene: TRBD2
V gene: TRBV7-8
J gene: TRBJ2-3
CDR3 DNA: TGTGCCAGCAGCTCACTAGCGGGATCAAGCAGCACAGATACGCAGTATTTT
CDR3 protein: CASSSLAGSSSTDTQYF

clone size: -
CDR3 length: 20
D gene: -
V gene: TRBV16
J gene: TRBJ2-4
CDR3 DNA: TGTGCCAGCAGCCAATCCTGGGGTTTCCCCGAGACCTCAGCCAAAAACATTCAGTACTTC
CDR3 protein: CASSQSWGFPETSAKNIQYF

clone size: -
CDR3 length: 15
D gene: -
V gene: TRBV21-1
J gene: TRBJ2-4
CDR3 DNA: TGTGCCAGCAGCAAAGGGGGGGGACCCAAAAACATTCAGTACTTC
CDR3 protein: CASSKGGGPKNIQYF

clone size: -
CDR3 length: 14
D gene: -
V gene: TRBV9
J gene: TRBJ2-5
CDR3 DNA: TGTGCCAGCTCGATCGGAGGGCCCCAAGAGACCCAGTACTTC
CDR3 protein: CASSIGGPQETQYF

clone size: -
CDR3 length: 12
D gene: -
V gene: TRBV3-1/TRBV3-2
J gene: TRBJ1-6
CDR3 DNA: TGTGCCAGCAGCGGAGAAACCTTGAGACCCCACTTT
CDR3 protein: CASSGETLRPHF

clone size: once
CDR3 length: 15
D gene: -
V gene: TRBV7-2
J gene: TRBJ1-2
CDR3 DNA: TGTGCCAGCAGCTATCAGGGGCTGCAAGGCTATGGCTACACCTTC
CDR3 protein: CASSYQGLQGYGYTF

clone size: -
CDR3 length: 14
D gene: -
V gene: TRBV19
J gene: TRBJ1-6
CDR3 DNA: TGTGCCAGTAGTCCTCACAGGTTGGAATCACCCCTCCACTTT
CDR3 protein: CASSPHRLESPLHF

clone size: -
CDR3 length: 13
D gene: -
V gene: TRBV6-4
J gene: TRBJ2-1
CDR3 DNA: TGTGCCAGCAGCCTCGAACAGGGCTATGAGCAGTTCTTC
CDR3 protein: CASSLEQGYEQFF

clone size: -
CDR3 length: 14
D gene: -
V gene: TRBV10-3
J gene: TRBJ2-1
CDR3 DNA: TGTGCCATCAGTGAGTCGGGCGGCAACAATGAGCAGTTCTTC
CDR3 protein: CAISESGGNNEQFF

clone size: -
CDR3 length: 14
D gene: -
V gene: TRBV30
J gene: TRBJ1-5
CDR3 DNA: TGTGCCTGGAGTAAAAACACAGGGCAACAGCCCCAGCATTTT
CDR3 protein: CAWSKNTGQQPQHF

clone size: once
CDR3 length: 14
D gene: TRBD1
V gene: TRBV12-5
J gene: TRBJ2-3
CDR3 DNA: TGTGCTAGTGGGGAATGGACAGGAGCAGATACGCAGTATTTT
CDR3 protein: CASGEWTGADTQYF

clone size: -
CDR3 length: 14
D gene: TRBD2
V gene: TRBV7-2
J gene: TRBJ2-7
CDR3 DNA: TGTGCCAGCAGCTACGGGGGGGATGCCTACGAGCAGTACTTC
CDR3 protein: CASSYGGDAYEQYF

clone size: -
CDR3 length: 11
D gene: -
V gene: TRBV28
J gene: TRBJ2-3
CDR3 DNA: TGTGCCAGCAGTTATGAATATACGCAGTATTTT
CDR3 protein: CASSYEYTQYF

clone size: once
CDR3 length: 14
D gene: -
V gene: TRBV18
J gene: TRBJ2-5
CDR3 DNA: TGTGCCAGCTCGCTACGGGACCTGAAAGAGACCCAGTACTTC
CDR3 protein: CASSLRDLKETQYF

clone size: -
CDR3 length: 14
D gene: TRBD1
V gene: TRBV2
J gene: TRBJ1-5
CDR3 DNA: TGTGCCAGCAGAACAGGGGCGAGCAATCAGCCCCAGCATTTT
CDR3 protein: CASRTGASNQPQHF

clone size: -
CDR3 length: 14
D gene: -
V gene: TRBV11-2
J gene: TRBJ2-7
CDR3 DNA: TGTGCCAGCAGGTACCACAGGGCCCCCTACGAGCAGTACTTC
CDR3 protein: CASRYHRAPYEQYF

clone size: -
CDR3 length: 11
D gene: -
V gene: TRBV5-3
J gene: TRBJ2-3
CDR3 DNA: TGTGCCAGTCATCGGGCACTCCTGCAGTATTTT
CDR3 protein: CASHRALLQYF

clone size: -
CDR3 length: 13
D gene: -
V gene: TRBV6-5
J gene: TRBJ2-1
CDR3 DNA: TGTGCCAGCAGTTACCCTGGACGTAATGAGCAGTTCTTC
CDR3 protein: CASSYPGRNEQFF

clone size: -
CDR3 length: 14
D gene: -
V gene: TRBV5-1
J gene: TRBJ2-5
CDR3 DNA: TGCGCCAGCAGCCGGTTATGGGGCGAAGAGACCCAGTACTTC
CDR3 protein: CASSRLWGEETQYF

clone size: -
CDR3 length: 18
D gene: TRBD2
V gene: TRBV30
J gene: TRBJ2-7
CDR3 DNA: TGTGCCTGGAGCCCGCCACCCCTTAGCGGGGGGTCCTCCTACGAGCAGTACTTC
CDR3 protein: CAWSPPPLSGGSSYEQYF

clone size: -
CDR3 length: 11
D gene: -
V gene: TRBV2
J gene: TRBJ1-1
CDR3 DNA: TGTGCCAGCACCCGCCTTACTGAAGCTTTCTTT
CDR3 protein: CASTRLTEAFF

clone size: -
CDR3 length: 11
D gene: -
V gene: TRBV7-9
J gene: TRBJ1-1
CDR3 DNA: TGTGCCAGCAGCTTAGTGGGTCAAGCTTTCTTT
CDR3 protein: CASSLVGQAFF

clone size: -
CDR3 length: 15
D gene: TRBD1
V gene: TRBV5-1
J gene: TRBJ1-3
CDR3 DNA: TGCGCCAGCAGCTTGGCCGGGGACAGTGGAAACACCATATATTTT
CDR3 protein: CASSLAGDSGNTIYF

clone size: -
CDR3 length: 13
D gene: -
V gene: TRBV7-3
J gene: TRBJ1-1
CDR3 DNA: TGTGCCAGCAGCCAACAGTTGAACACTGAAGCTTTCTTT
CDR3 protein: CASSQQLNTEAFF

clone size: -
CDR3 length: 15
D gene: TRBD2
V gene: TRBV2
J gene: TRBJ2-3
CDR3 DNA: TGTGCCAGCAGTACTAGAAGCGGGGCCCCAGATACGCAGTATTTT
CDR3 protein: CASSTRSGAPDTQYF

clone size: once
CDR3 length: 17
D gene: -
V gene: TRBV5-1
J gene: TRBJ2-2
CDR3 DNA: TGCGCCAGCAGCTTCAAAACAGGTTCCGCGAACACCGGGGAGCTGTTTTTT
CDR3 protein: CASSFKTGSANTGELFF

clone size: -
CDR3 length: 16
D gene: TRBD1
V gene: TRBV12-5
J gene: TRBJ1-1
CDR3 DNA: TGTGCTAGTGGCCAGGGACAGGGAGGATTCAACACTGAAGCTTTCTTT
CDR3 protein: CASGQGQGGFNTEAFF

clone size: -
CDR3 length: 12
D gene: TRBD2
V gene: TRBV7-9
J gene: TRBJ2-7
CDR3 DNA: TGTGCCAGCAGCTCCAGGACTAGCCGTCACATCTTC
CDR3 protein: CASSSRTSRHIF

clone size: -
CDR3 length: 14
D gene: -
V gene: TRBV5-1
J gene: TRBJ2-2
CDR3 DNA: TGCGCCGGCCAGAGCGGACCTGCGGACGGGGAGCTGTTTTTT
CDR3 protein: CAGQSGPADGELFF

clone size: -
CDR3 length: 13
D gene: -
V gene: TRBV6-9
J gene: TRBJ1-3
CDR3 DNA: TGTGCCAGCAGTTATCGCTCTGGAAACACCATATATTTT
CDR3 protein: CASSYRSGNTIYF

clone size: -
CDR3 length: 15
D gene: -
V gene: TRBV7-2
J gene: TRBJ2-3
CDR3 DNA: TGTGCCAGCACCGCGTCGGGAAGGGGGACAGATACGCAGTATTTT
CDR3 protein: CASTASGRGTDTQYF

clone size: -
CDR3 length: 14
D gene: -
V gene: TRBV2
J gene: TRBJ2-2
CDR3 DNA: TGTGCCAGCAGTGTGGGGGGGAACACCGGGGAGCTGTTTTTT
CDR3 protein: CASSVGGNTGELFF

clone size: -
CDR3 length: 17
D gene: TRBD2
V gene: TRBV4-1
J gene: TRBJ2-3
CDR3 DNA: TGCGCCAGCAGCCCCAGGACTAGCGGAGCTAGCACAGATACGCAGTATTTT
CDR3 protein: CASSPRTSGASTDTQYF

clone size: -
CDR3 length: 13
D gene: -
V gene: TRBV19
J gene: TRBJ2-7
CDR3 DNA: TGTGCCAGTAGTCGTGCAGGGAACTACGAGCAGTACTTC
CDR3 protein: CASSRAGNYEQYF

clone size: -
CDR3 length: 12
D gene: TRBD1
V gene: TRBV2
J gene: TRBJ1-1
CDR3 DNA: TGTGCCAGCAGTGGGACAGGGACGCGGGCTTTCTTT
CDR3 protein: CASSGTGTRAFF